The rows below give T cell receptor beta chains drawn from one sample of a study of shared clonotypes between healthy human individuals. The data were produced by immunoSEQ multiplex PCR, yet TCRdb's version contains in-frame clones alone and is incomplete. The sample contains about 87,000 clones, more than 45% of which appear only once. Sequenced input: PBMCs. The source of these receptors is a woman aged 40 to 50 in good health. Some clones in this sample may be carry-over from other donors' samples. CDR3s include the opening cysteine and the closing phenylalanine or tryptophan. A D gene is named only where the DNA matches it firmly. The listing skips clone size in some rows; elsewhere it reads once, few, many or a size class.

TGTGCCAGCAGCCGACAGGGATATAGCAATCAGCCCCAGCATTTT,CASSRQGYSNQPQHF,TRBJ1-5,TRBD1,TRBV5-6,NA,15
TGCAGCGACCGGGACATTCACACAGATACGCAGTATTTT,CSDRDIHTDTQYF,TRBJ2-3,NA,TRBV29-1,many,13
TGTGCCAGCAGCCAAGATCTTGGGAGGGCGATCTCTGGAAACACCATATATTTT,CASSQDLGRAISGNTIYF,TRBJ1-3,NA,TRBV14,NA,18
TGTGCCAGCAGTTTAGGTCAAGTAGGTCGGCAGTACTTC,CASSLGQVGRQYF,TRBJ2-7,NA,TRBV28,many,13
TGTGCCAGCAGCGTAAGGGACGACCAAGAGACCCAGTACTTC,CASSVRDDQETQYF,TRBJ2-5,NA,TRBV7-9,many,14
TGTGCCAGCAGTGAAGCCGGGGAGACCTCCTACGAGCAGTACTTC,CASSEAGETSYEQYF,TRBJ2-7,NA,TRBV11-3,NA,15
TGTGCCAGCAGCCGTGGCTCCGGGGGTAGCACAGATACGCAGTATTTT,CASSRGSGGSTDTQYF,TRBJ2-3,NA,TRBV5-4,medium-sized,16
TGTGCCAGCAGGGGCCGGGGTCTGAGCGGGAGCCCTTACGAGCAGTACTTC,CASRGRGLSGSPYEQYF,TRBJ2-7,TRBD2,TRBV28,few,17
TGTGCCAGCGGGACAAATCTCCGGGATTCTGAAGCTTTCTTT,CASGTNLRDSEAFF,TRBJ1-1,NA,TRBV21-1,NA,14
TGCGCCAGCAGCGAAAGGACTAGCGGGATCGAGACCCAGTACTTC,CASSERTSGIETQYF,TRBJ2-5,TRBD2,TRBV5-1,NA,15
TGCGCCAGCAGTCCCCTGGAGCGATCTCGGGGGACTAGCGGGAGTAGGTGGGGCTACGAGCAGTACTTC,CASSPLERSRGTSGSRWGYEQYF,TRBJ2-7,TRBD2,TRBV5-1,NA,23
TGTGCCAGCAGACATAGCGGGAGGTCCCCAGATACGCAGTATTTT,CASRHSGRSPDTQYF,TRBJ2-3,TRBD2,TRBV10-3,NA,15
TGTGCCAGCAGTAGGAAAAGGGACGGCACCGGGGAGCTGTTTTTT,CASSRKRDGTGELFF,TRBJ2-2,NA,TRBV25-1,few,15
TGTGCCAGCAGTAGCCTAGCGGTCTCCTACAATGAGCAGTTCTTC,CASSSLAVSYNEQFF,TRBJ2-1,TRBD2,TRBV28,many,15
TGTGCCAGCAGCGTAGAAAGGGGGACAGGAGCCTATGGCTACACCTTC,CASSVERGTGAYGYTF,TRBJ1-2,TRBD1,TRBV9,many,16
TGTGCCGGCAACCGACAGACTAGGGAGCAGTACTTC,CAGNRQTREQYF,TRBJ2-7,NA,TRBV2,many,12
TGTGCCAGCAGCTTAAGTCCTGGGCAGAGCCACGAGCAGTACTTC,CASSLSPGQSHEQYF,TRBJ2-7,NA,TRBV7-6,once,15
TGTGCCAGCAGCATTACGGGGGGACAGGCCAACTTCTACGAGCAGTACTTC,CASSITGGQANFYEQYF,TRBJ2-7,NA,TRBV11-2,many,17
TGTGCCAGCAGTTACGGAGGGGAAACCTACGAGCAGTACTTC,CASSYGGETYEQYF,TRBJ2-7,NA,TRBV6-6,many,14
TGCAGTGCTACTACAGGCTATGGCTACACCTTC,CSATTGYGYTF,TRBJ1-2,NA,TRBV20-1,NA,11
TGTGCCAGCAGTGTCACAGTGAACACTGAAGCTTTCTTT,CASSVTVNTEAFF,TRBJ1-1,NA,TRBV2,NA,13
TGTGCCAGCAGCCGACCAGACCTTGGGGCTGAAGCTTTCTTT,CASSRPDLGAEAFF,TRBJ1-1,NA,TRBV7-2,few,14